This T cell receptor beta chain was captured by sequencing in a study of T cells in localized non-small cell lung cancer. Study-wide points: Peak T cell clonality was found in uninvolved adjacent lung, exceeding tumor. Longer overall survival was linked to higher blood T cell density. Appearing in adjacent lung were a median roughly 60 of the top 100 tumor clones.

Concerning this clone: As yet, its antigen is unknown.

Data came from immunoSEQ multiplex PCR; TCRdb stores just in-frame clones and leaves some out. The sample includes 90,000 or so clones, roughly 86% of them seen just once. Sequences were derived from peripheral blood, sampled before any cancer treatment. This clonotype originated in a man aged 35-75 years with stage I squamous cell lung carcinoma.

The DNA of the CDR3 is TGTGCCAGCAGTGAATTTAGACACCCAGATACGCAGTATTTT. It is translated as CASSEFRHPDTQYF. The V gene is TRBV6-1, the J gene TRBJ2-3; D not resolved. Germline CDR1 and CDR2: MNHNS and SASEGT. The CDR3 runs 14 residues. Trimming removed 2 bases at V and 4 bases at J, with 10 bases between.